The following is a T cell receptor beta chain sequence with its context. Its cognate antigen is unknown. The sample belongs to a study of Ad26.COV2.S vaccination and SARS-CoV-2 variants. Study-wide context: Ad26.COV2.S given intramuscularly, once or twice 56 days apart.

Treatment defined: roughly 19 received Ad26.COV2.S at low or high dose, single or two shots; five or six received placebo; per-sample allocation not given. The study sampled participants on day 63 after the first vaccine or placebo injection. The donor's status was that of an adult aged 18-55 years in Boston. This vaccine is an Ad26 vector that expresses the Wuhan-strain SARS-CoV-2 spike. Findings and limits, study-wide: Possibly, TCR breadth and depth analyses underestimated total T cell responses.

The V gene end was trimmed by 5 bases and the J gene end by 10 bases; junction bases not matched to a gene: 10. This CDR3 is built from 15 residues. CDR1 SGHTA and CDR2 FQGTGA come from the germline V gene. Sequenced by immunoSEQ multiplex PCR; TCRdb stores in-frame clones only, minus some. The sample yields 250,000 or so clones, around 90% seen once. The material sequenced was peripheral blood, taken in a trial of Ad26.COV2.S vaccine versus placebo. The rearrangement joins TRBV7-3 to TRBJ2-1; 11 bases are shared with TRBD2. The sequence was obtained from a person aged 18-60 years who received the Ad26.COV2.S COVID-19 vaccine or a placebo. CDR3 residues: CASSISGTSGQEQFF. The CDR3 DNA is TGTGCCAGCAGCATATCCGGGACTAGCGGTCAAGAGCAGTTCTTC.